This is a list of T cell receptor beta chains from one sample in a study of metastatic and nonmetastatic thyroid tumors. TCRdb re-called the PCR reads through MiXCR. The table shows around 23,000 clones, with roughly 24% occurring only once. Sequencing was done on a sample of tumor tissue. All receptors derive from a female donor with papillary thyroid cancer or a benign thyroid nodule (not recorded which). Some clones in this sample may be carry-over from other donors' samples. Both conserved end residues are part of each CDR3. The D gene is left open where the match is weak. Clone size is not always given. Where it is, it says once, few, many or a class for expanded clones.

j_call,v_call,d_call,clone_size,cdr3_aa,cdr3_nt
TRBJ1-2,TRBV10-3,.,many,CAISATGTPANYGYTF,TGTGCCATCAGTGCTACTGGGACACCAGCTAACTATGGCTACACCTTC
TRBJ2-6,TRBV27,.,few,CASSPSGANVLTF,TGTGCCAGCTCTCCCTCTGGGGCCAACGTCCTGACTTTC
TRBJ1-5,TRBV6-1,.,.,CASSERGGANNQPQHF,TGTGCCAGCAGTGAAAGAGGGGGGGCAAACAATCAGCCCCAGCATTTT
TRBJ2-3,TRBV9,TRBD2,many,CASSLSGGQSSTDTQYF,TGTGCCAGCAGCTTAAGCGGGGGACAATCTAGCACAGATACGCAGTATTTT
TRBJ2-2,TRBV6-1,TRBD2,few,CASSELAVGPGTGELFF,TGTGCCAGCAGTGAACTAGCGGTGGGACCCGGCACCGGGGAGCTGTTTTTT
TRBJ1-1,TRBV6-1,.,few,CASSREGHTWGTEAFF,TGTGCCAGCAGTCGAGAAGGGCACACCTGGGGCACTGAAGCTTTCTTT
TRBJ1-5,TRBV11-1,.,once,CASSSRQERINQPQHF,TGTGCCAGCAGCTCACGCCAGGAAAGAATCAATCAGCCCCAGCATTTT
TRBJ1-2,TRBV7-2,.,.,CTSSPRVSNYGYTF,TGTACCAGCAGCCCACGGGTCTCCAACTATGGCTACACCTTC
TRBJ1-1,TRBV6-1,TRBD1,few,CASSSTGVRQEAFF,TGTGCCAGCAGTTCCACAGGGGTTCGGCAAGAAGCTTTCTTT
TRBJ2-7,TRBV5-1,TRBD1,.,CASTPGQSNYGQYF,TGCGCCAGCACCCCGGGACAGTCAAACTACGGGCAGTACTTC
TRBJ1-4,TRBV2,TRBD1,.,CASSAGTGGGSNEKLFF,TGTGCCAGCAGTGCCGGGACAGGGGGAGGTAGTAATGAAAAATTGTTTTTT
TRBJ1-1,TRBV5-1,.,.,CASSLIAVFEAFF,TGCGCCAGCAGCTTGATTGCAGTTTTTGAAGCTTTCTTT
TRBJ2-1,TRBV6-2/TRBV6-3,TRBD1,medium-sized,CASTKEGANEQFF,TGTGCCAGCACCAAAGAGGGGGCGAATGAGCAGTTCTTC
TRBJ1-2,TRBV19,TRBD1,.,CASSTRQGDGGGYTF,TGTGCCAGTAGTACAAGACAGGGGGATGGCGGTGGCTACACCTTC
TRBJ1-5,TRBV29-1,.,many,CSVEGTAEGQPQHF,TGCAGCGTGGAGGGGACGGCGGAGGGACAGCCCCAGCATTTT
TRBJ1-6,TRBV6-1,.,medium-sized,CASTLGNSPLHF,TGTGCCAGCACCCTCGGTAATTCACCCCTCCACTTT
TRBJ1-1,TRBV5-1,.,many,CASSLSPGNTEAFF,TGCGCCAGCAGCTTGTCTCCCGGGAACACTGAAGCTTTCTTT
TRBJ2-5,TRBV7-9,.,.,CASSPVGETYGETQYF,TGTGCCAGCAGCCCAGTAGGGGAGACCTATGGCGAGACCCAGTACTTC
TRBJ1-2,TRBV28,TRBD1,many,CASSFSPGQGDGYTF,TGTGCCAGCAGTTTTAGTCCGGGACAGGGGGATGGCTACACCTTC
TRBJ1-2,TRBV7-9,.,.,CASSPMGTRSYGYTF,TGTGCCAGCAGCCCAATGGGGACTCGGAGCTATGGCTACACCTTC
TRBJ1-6,TRBV2,TRBD1,.,CASRDDRGSSYNSPLHF,TGTGCCAGCAGGGACGACAGGGGTAGCTCCTATAATTCACCCCTCCACTTT
TRBJ2-2,TRBV6-1,.,many,CASSEDSRQTNTGELFF,TGTGCCAGCAGTGAAGACTCCCGACAGACGAACACCGGGGAGCTGTTTTTT
TRBJ2-1,TRBV6-1,.,many,CASSGQAVEQFF,TGTGCCAGCAGTGGACAAGCCGTGGAGCAGTTCTTC
TRBJ1-2,TRBV12-3/TRBV12-4,.,few,CASSPQGGYYGYTF,TGTGCCAGCAGTCCACAGGGTGGCTACTATGGCTACACCTTC
TRBJ2-2,TRBV28,TRBD2,.,CASSLLSGRNTGELFF,TGTGCCAGCAGTCTACTTAGCGGGCGTAACACCGGGGAGCTGTTTTTT
TRBJ2-5,TRBV27,TRBD1,many,CASKPGQGRETQYF,TGTGCCAGCAAACCGGGACAGGGGCGGGAGACCCAGTACTTC
TRBJ2-1,TRBV12-3/TRBV12-4,TRBD2,medium-sized,CASSFSQRGSYNEQFF,TGTGCCAGCAGTTTTTCCCAGCGGGGCTCCTACAATGAGCAGTTCTTC
TRBJ1-4,TRBV30,.,.,CAFTGPTNEKLFF,TGTGCCTTCACAGGGCCTACTAATGAAAAACTGTTTTTT
TRBJ1-5,TRBV12-3/TRBV12-4,.,.,CASSLPNQPQHF,TGTGCCAGCAGTCTTCCAAATCAGCCCCAGCATTTT
TRBJ1-1,TRBV7-2,.,many,CASSLTSNTEAFF,TGTGCCAGCAGCCTGACATCGAACACTGAAGCTTTCTTT
TRBJ1-4,TRBV12-3/TRBV12-4,.,many,CASSLQIGGFEKLFF,TGTGCCAGCAGTTTACAAATTGGGGGTTTTGAAAAACTGTTTTTT
TRBJ1-5,TRBV24-1,.,.,CATTWTRNQPQHF,TGTGCCACCACCTGGACCCGAAATCAGCCCCAGCATTTT
TRBJ2-2,TRBV7-3,.,.,CASSLMGHGELFF,TGTGCCAGCAGCTTAATGGGCCACGGGGAGCTGTTTTTT
TRBJ1-2,TRBV6-2/TRBV6-3,.,medium-sized,CASSGWGPHDGDYGYTF,TGTGCCAGCAGTGGGTGGGGACCACACGACGGGGACTATGGCTACACCTTC
TRBJ2-5,TRBV7-2,TRBD1,.,CFSSRDRQETQYF,TGTTTCAGCAGCAGGGACAGGCAAGAGACCCAGTACTTC
TRBJ2-7,TRBV6-7,.,many,CASSYLWDRNYEQYF,TGTGCCAGCAGTTACCTATGGGACCGCAACTACGAGCAGTACTTC
TRBJ2-7,TRBV7-8,.,.,CASSLDAGGSSYEQYF,TGTGCCAGCAGCTTAGACGCCGGGGGCTCGTCCTACGAGCAGTACTTC
TRBJ2-3,TRBV2,TRBD2,few,CASSGPGLRTDTQYF,TGTGCCAGCAGTGGGCCGGGACTACGCACAGATACGCAGTATTTT
TRBJ2-3,TRBV20-1,TRBD2,.,CSAPPRTSGSTDTQYF,TGCAGTGCCCCCCCGCGGACTAGCGGGAGCACAGATACGCAGTATTTT